This paragraph covers one TCR beta chain sequence. Its specificity is not known. The sample originates from a study of CD8 T cells in ankylosing spondylitis. Study-wide results and limits: One TCR beta motif, made up of several highly homologous variants, appeared characteristic of ankylosing spondylitis blood.

With 5 bases removed from V and 0 bases from J, the gap between germline ends came to 8 bases. The CDR3 is 14 residues long. CDR1 MDHEN and CDR2 SYDVKM come from the germline V gene. In TCRdb, the 5' RACE reads were re-called with MiXCR into one record per CDR3 protein. Among roughly 700,000 distinct CDR3 sequences listed, around 17% were seen once. This TCR was sampled from a male donor with ankylosing spondylitis. This chain uses TRBV28 with TRBJ1-5; D is unclear. Specimen: blood, either unsorted or a sorted T cell fraction (not recorded which). CDR3 DNA sequence: TGTGCCAGCAGTGCGGACGATAGCAATCAGCCCCAGCATTTT. Protein sequence: CASSADDSNQPQHF.